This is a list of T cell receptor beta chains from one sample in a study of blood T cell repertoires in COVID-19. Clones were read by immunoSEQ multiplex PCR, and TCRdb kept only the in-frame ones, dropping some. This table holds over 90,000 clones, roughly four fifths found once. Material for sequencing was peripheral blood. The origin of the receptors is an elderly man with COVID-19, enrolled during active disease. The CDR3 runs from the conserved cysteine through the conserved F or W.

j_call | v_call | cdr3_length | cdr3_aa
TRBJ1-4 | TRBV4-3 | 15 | CASGFDFTTNEKLFF
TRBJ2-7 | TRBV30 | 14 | CAWRDMDRVGEQYF
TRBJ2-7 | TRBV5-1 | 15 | CASSLEGTSMYEQYF
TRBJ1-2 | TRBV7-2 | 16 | CASSLEARGRRRGYTF
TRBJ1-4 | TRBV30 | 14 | CACLRVGRHEKLFF
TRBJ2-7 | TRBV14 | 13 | CASSQVGYYEQYF
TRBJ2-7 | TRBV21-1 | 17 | CASSKVYSGGGDYEQYF
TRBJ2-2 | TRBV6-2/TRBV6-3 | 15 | CASSRTGANTGELFF
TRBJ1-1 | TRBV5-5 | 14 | CASSFAEAYTEAFF
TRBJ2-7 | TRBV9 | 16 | CASSVDDTSFSYEQYF
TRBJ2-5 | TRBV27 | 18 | CASSFLGLAGPRQETQYF
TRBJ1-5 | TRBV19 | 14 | CASTAGWRNQPQHF
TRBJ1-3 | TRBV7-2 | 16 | CASRDPGGPGGNTIYF
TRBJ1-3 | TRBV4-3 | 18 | CASSQENSIGTWGNTIYF
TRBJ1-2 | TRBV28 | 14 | CASRRTEGFRGYTF
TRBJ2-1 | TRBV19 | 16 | CASSITTSGGAGEQFF
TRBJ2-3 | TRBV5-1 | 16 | CASLSGRASGTDTQYF
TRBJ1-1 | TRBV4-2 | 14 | CASSQEAGRTEAFF
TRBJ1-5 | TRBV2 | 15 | CASRADRAVSQPQHF
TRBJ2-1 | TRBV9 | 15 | CASSVVGKPQGEQFF
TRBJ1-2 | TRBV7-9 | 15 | CASSLKTGGNYGYTF
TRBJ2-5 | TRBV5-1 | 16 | CASSLLGTRSQETQYF
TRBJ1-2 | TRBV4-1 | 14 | CASSQDFRGGGYTF
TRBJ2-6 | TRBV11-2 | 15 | CASNIQASGANVLTF
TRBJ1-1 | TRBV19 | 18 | CASSIALGHSTQNTEAFF
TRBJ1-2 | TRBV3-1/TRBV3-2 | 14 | CASSGGGGDYGYTF
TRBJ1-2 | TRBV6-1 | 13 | CASSDTGQYGYTF
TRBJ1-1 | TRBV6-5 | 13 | CASRLTGVTEAFF
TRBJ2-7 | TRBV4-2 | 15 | CASSPPAAGRYEQYF
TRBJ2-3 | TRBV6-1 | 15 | CASSDLAGGPDTQYF
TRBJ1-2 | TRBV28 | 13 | CASSSGQNYGYTF
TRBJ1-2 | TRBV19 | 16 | CASSTHEGATNYGYTF
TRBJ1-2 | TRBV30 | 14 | CAWSAGTGGHGYTF
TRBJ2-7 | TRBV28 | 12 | CASSGTRYEQYF
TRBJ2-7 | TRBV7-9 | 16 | CASSPWTASTSYEQYF
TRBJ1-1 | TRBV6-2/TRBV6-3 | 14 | CASSYGQLGTEAFF
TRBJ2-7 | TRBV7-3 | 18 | CASSLSGAGGLMAYEQYF
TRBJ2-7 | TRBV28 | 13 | CASSTGSLYEQYF
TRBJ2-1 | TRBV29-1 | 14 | CSVGLAPRGNEQFF
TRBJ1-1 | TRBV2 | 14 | CASSGNRGLPEAFF
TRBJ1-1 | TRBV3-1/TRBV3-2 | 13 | CASSQTGDTEAFF
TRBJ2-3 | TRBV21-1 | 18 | CASTARTGKSFQFGTQYF
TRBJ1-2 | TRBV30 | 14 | CAWRLQGPSHGYTF
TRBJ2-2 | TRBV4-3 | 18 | CASSQVLSSGANTGELFF
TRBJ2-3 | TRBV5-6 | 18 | CASSPIHRAGSEADTQYF
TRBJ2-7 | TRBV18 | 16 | CASSPLSAQDSYEQYF
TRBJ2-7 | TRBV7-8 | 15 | CASSLLDTVSYEQYF
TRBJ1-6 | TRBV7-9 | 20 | CASSINRGQGARDIRSPLHF
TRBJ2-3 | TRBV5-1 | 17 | CASSLAQWLGNTDTQYF
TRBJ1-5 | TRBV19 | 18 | CASRRPGGGGLSNQPQHF
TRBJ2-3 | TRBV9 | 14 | CASSVAVGTDTQYF
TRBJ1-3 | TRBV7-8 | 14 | CASGLGGAGNTIYF
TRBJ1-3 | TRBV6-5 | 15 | CASSYAGRSGNTIYF
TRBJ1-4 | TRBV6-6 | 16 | CASSYSPGQGNEKLFF
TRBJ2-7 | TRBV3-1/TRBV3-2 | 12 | CASSQDSDEQYF
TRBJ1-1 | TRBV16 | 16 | CASSQSARVVYTEAFF
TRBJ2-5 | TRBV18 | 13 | CASSLLYQETQYF
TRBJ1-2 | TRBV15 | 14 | CATSREVRDYGYTF
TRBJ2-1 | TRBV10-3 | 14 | CAISDSPAYNEQFF